The rows below give T cell receptor beta chains drawn from one sample of a study of T cells after yellow fever vaccination. TCRdb called the 5' RACE reads again in MiXCR, with one record for every CDR3 protein. The data contain hundreds of thousands of distinct CDR3 sequences, 8.5% to 10% of them seen just once; the ten biggest clones take up around 3.1%. Material: CD4+ T cells sorted from PBMCs, obtained 5 days after the yellow fever booster vaccination. These TCRs come from a man younger than 35 who received the YFV17D yellow fever vaccine. CDR3s include the opening cysteine and the closing phenylalanine or tryptophan. A D gene is named only where the DNA matches it firmly. Size is omitted from some rows. Given values are once, few, many or a class for expanded clones.

D gene	J gene	V gene	clone size	CDR3 length	CDR3 protein	CDR3 DNA
-	TRBJ2-5	TRBV12-3/TRBV12-4	few	15	CASSSRLAPGETQYF	TGTGCCAGCAGTTCTCGTCTAGCGCCTGGAGAGACCCAGTACTTC
-	TRBJ2-6	TRBV6-5	many	14	CASSHLSGANVLTF	TGTGCCAGCAGTCACCTCTCTGGGGCCAACGTCCTGACTTTC
-	TRBJ2-2	TRBV6-5	few	13	CASSGVNTGELFF	TGTGCCAGCTCAGGGGTGAACACCGGGGAGCTGTTTTTT
TRBD1	TRBJ2-7	TRBV5-1	few	16	CASSLEGTGGFGEQYF	TGCGCCAGCAGCTTGGAAGGGACAGGGGGCTTCGGCGAGCAGTACTTC
-	TRBJ2-3	TRBV10-3	few	14	CAISGRINTDTQYF	TGTGCCATCAGCGGACGGATCAACACAGATACGCAGTATTTT
TRBD1	TRBJ1-4	TRBV12-3/TRBV12-4	-	15	CASSRRGLANEKLFF	TGTGCCAGCAGCCGGAGGGGGCTAGCTAATGAAAAACTGTTTTTT
-	TRBJ1-4	TRBV2	-	14	CASSQDRVNEKLFF	TGTGCCAGCAGTCAAGACCGGGTTAACGAAAAACTGTTTTTT
TRBD2	TRBJ2-3	TRBV4-1	-	14	CASRTSGGADTQYF	TGCGCCAGCAGGACTAGCGGGGGGGCAGATACGCAGTATTTT
-	TRBJ2-2	TRBV7-2	many	13	CASSSRGTGELFF	TGCGCCAGCAGTTCGCGGGGCACCGGGGAGCTGTTTTTT
TRBD2	TRBJ2-3	TRBV9	few	18	CASSVLLAGGTSTDTQYF	TGTGCCAGCAGCGTACTGCTAGCGGGGGGCACTTCCACAGATACGCAGTATTTT
-	TRBJ1-4	TRBV5-4	-	15	CASSRTGSNREKLFF	TGTGCCAGCAGCCGCACAGGTTCCAATCGTGAAAAACTGTTTTTT
-	TRBJ2-7	TRBV4-2	-	16	CASSQDWRGSGYEQYF	TGTGCCAGCAGCCAAGATTGGCGGGGATCGGGCTACGAGCAGTACTTC
-	TRBJ1-5	TRBV6-5	-	15	CASSYTQGPGQPQHF	TGTGCCAGCAGTTACACCCAGGGGCCGGGGCAGCCCCAGCATTTT
-	TRBJ1-3	TRBV6-6	-	12	CASRLSENTIYF	TGTGCCAGCAGGCTCAGTGAAAACACCATATATTTT
TRBD2	TRBJ2-1	TRBV7-2	few	17	CASSQLSGSSSYNEQFF	TGTGCCAGCAGCCAGCTTAGCGGGAGCAGCTCCTACAATGAGCAGTTCTTC
-	TRBJ1-2	TRBV7-9	-	17	CASSLAPPGSSRGGYTF	TGTGCCAGCAGCTTAGCCCCCCCGGGCAGCAGCAGGGGTGGCTACACCTTC
-	TRBJ1-2	TRBV10-3	-	14	CAISEGRGSYGYTF	TGTGCCATCAGTGAGGGGCGGGGGAGCTATGGCTACACCTTC
TRBD2	TRBJ2-3	TRBV10-3	many	16	CAIAGTSGGTTDTQYF	TGTGCCATCGCCGGGACTAGCGGGGGAACCACAGATACGCAGTATTTT
-	TRBJ2-1	TRBV7-2	many	11	CASSPWGEQFF	TGTGCCAGCAGCCCGTGGGGCGAGCAGTTCTTC
-	TRBJ2-2	TRBV11-2	-	15	CASSLDGAGSGELFF	TGTGCCAGCAGCTTAGACGGGGCCGGTTCCGGGGAGCTGTTTTTT